A single sample is the source of the 30 T cell receptor beta chains below, sequenced in a study of technical replicates of blood from a few donors. Clones were sequenced by immunoSEQ multiplex PCR, and TCRdb holds only the in-frame ones, with some missing. This sample has nearly 80,000 clones; 90% to 95% occur once, and the top ten carry approximately 0.35%. Material: T cells isolated from PBMCs. Every receptor here comes from a human donor in good health.

The chain couples TRBV2 to TRBJ2-1; D not certain. Germline CDR1 is SNHLY and CDR2 is FYNNEI. CDR3 length equals 16 residues. V was cut by 4 bases and J by 3 bases, with 16 bases left in between. This CDR3 is CASSALLGKVYNEQFF. The CDR3 bases are TGTGCCAGCAGTGCCCTCCTAGGAAAGGTCTACAATGAGCAGTTCTTC.

The chain has TRBV6-1 and TRBJ1-1; D is uncertain. Trimming removed 2 bases at V and 1 base at J, with 11 bases between. Germline assignment: CDR1 MNHNS and CDR2 SASEGT. This CDR3 is built from 15 residues. CDR3 nucleotide sequence: TGTGCCAGCAGTGAATTTAGTAGTGGGAACACTGAAGCTTTCTTT. Translation gives CASSEFSSGNTEAFF.

The chain joins TRBV18 to TRBJ2-5; D possibly corresponds to TRBD2 (6 bases). CDR3 length: 14 amino acids. V was trimmed by 3 bases and J by 2 bases, leaving 10 bases between them. Germline CDR1 reads KGHSH; CDR2 reads LQKENI. CDR3 in amino acids: CASSPSGSQETQYF. DNA for the CDR3: TGTGCCAGCTCACCTAGCGGATCGCAAGAGACCCAGTACTTC.

This chain links TRBV6-4 with TRBJ2-3; maybe TRBD2 (5 bases). Germline CDR1 MRHNA, CDR2 SNTAGT. V lost 6 bases and J lost 4, with 11 bases in between. The CDR3 length is 13 residues. The CDR3: CASSDRESDTQYF. In nucleotides, the CDR3 is TGTGCCAGCAGCGACCGGGAATCAGATACGCAGTATTTT.

The rearrangement joins TRBV9 to TRBJ2-1; the match to TRBD1 covers 7 bases. Germline lookup yields CDR1 SGDLS and CDR2 YYNGEE. Losses at the gene ends were 4 bases for V and 6 bases for J; bases not matched to a gene: 13. The CDR3 length is 16 residues. CDR3 amino acids: CASSPRADRYSNEQFF. CDR3 sequence (DNA): TGTGCCAGCAGCCCCCGCGCGGACAGGTATTCCAATGAGCAGTTCTTC.

This clone was counted a single time. The genes are TRBV18 and TRBJ1-5; D possibly corresponds to TRBD1 (5 bases). Germline CDR1 KGHSH, CDR2 LQKENI. The CDR3 spans 15 residues. Trimming removed 4 bases from V and 2 bases from J, with 12 bases in between. The CDR3 nucleotides read TGTGCCAGCTCACTGGGACTGCGTGGCAATCAGCCCCAGCATTTT. Protein product: CASSLGLRGNQPQHF.

This clone was counted a single time. V is TRBV6-5 and J is TRBJ2-7, with a possible D match to TRBD2 (5 bases). Trimming took 5 bases from V and 0 from J, leaving 14 bases between them. The CDR3 has 15 amino acids. Germline CDR1 is MNHEY and CDR2 is SVGAGI. CDR3 nucleotides: TGTGCCAGCAGTCCCTATGTCGGGGTCTCCTACGAGCAGTACTTC. It encodes CASSPYVGVSYEQYF.

The V gene is TRBV10-2, the J gene TRBJ2-5; TRBD2 agrees at 8 bases. Germline assignment: CDR1 WSHSY and CDR2 SAAADI. Losses at the gene ends were 4 bases for V and 4 bases for J; bases not matched to a gene: 2. The CDR3 runs to 13 residues. The CDR3 nucleotides read TGCGCCAGCAGTGGGACTAGCCCAGAGACCCAGTACTTC. Residues: CASSGTSPETQYF.

This sequence joins TRBV27 and TRBJ2-3, with D perhaps matching TRBD1 (6 bases). Germline V gene data show CDR1 as MNHEY and CDR2 as SMNVEV (reference sequence). Trimming took 6 bases from V and 2 from J, leaving 15 bases between them. The CDR3 spans 15 residues. CDR3 region: CASRSQGSITDTQYF. The CDR3 region has the DNA TGTGCCAGCAGGAGCCAGGGGTCAATCACAGATACGCAGTATTTT.

The chain uses TRBV4-1 and TRBJ2-6; D is unclear. The CDR3 loop spans 18 amino acids. The V and J ends lost 0 bases and 0 bases respectively, with 12 bases between them. CDR1 is MGHRA and CDR2 is YSYEKL in the germline V gene. Written as DNA, the CDR3 is TGCGCCAGCAGCCAAGAACAGTCCTCCTTCTCTGGGGCCAACGTCCTGACTTTC. Its protein is CASSQEQSSFSGANVLTF.

The genes are TRBV14 and TRBJ1-2, with a tentative D call TRBD1 (5 bases). The V gene lost 4 bases and the J gene lost 5 bases, with 14 bases spanning the gap. In germline, CDR1 is SGHDN, CDR2 FVKESK. The CDR3 is made up of 14 amino acids. As DNA, the CDR3 is TGTGCCAGCAGCCCCCGGGGAGGGACGTATGGCTACACCTTC. Its protein product is CASSPRGGTYGYTF.

The V and J genes are TRBV6-1 and TRBJ2-3, with 13 positions matching TRBD2. Trimming cost V 10 bases and J 2 bases; bases outside gene matches: 3. The CDR3 is 14 residues long. From germline, CDR1 is MNHNS and CDR2 SASEGT. The DNA of the CDR3 is TGTGCCACTGGACTAGCGGGAGCCACAGATACGCAGTATTTT. As protein: CATGLAGATDTQYF.

The genes are TRBV9 and TRBJ2-3; no clear D gene. The CDR3 runs to 12 residues. V was clipped by 3 bases and J by 2 bases, with 4 bases between them. Per the germline V gene, CDR1 is SGDLS and CDR2 is YYNGEE. The CDR3 sequence is CASSAITDTQYF. The CDR3, as DNA: TGTGCCAGCAGCGCTATCACAGATACGCAGTATTTT.

The chain employs TRBV30 and TRBJ2-3; TRBD2 is a possible D gene (6 bases). V was shortened by 6 bases and J by 4 bases, with 20 bases between the two germline ends. The CDR3 contains 15 residues. The germline V gene encodes CDR1 GTSNPN and CDR2 SVGIG (reference sequence). CDR3 in amino acids: CACLDGRDGPDTQYF. DNA for the CDR3: TGTGCCTGCCTCGACGGGCGGGACGGCCCAGATACGCAGTATTTT.

This sequence joins TRBV23-1 and TRBJ2-7, with 8 bases matching TRBD1. TRBV23-1 is classed as an ORF, of uncertain function. Trimming cost V 1 base and J 5 bases; bases outside gene matches: 16. The CDR3 covers 18 residues. The CDR3 loop reads CASSQFPGQGAIKDEQYF. The CDR3 DNA reads TGCGCCAGCAGTCAATTCCCCGGGCAGGGGGCGATTAAGGACGAGCAGTACTTC.

This chain uses TRBV10-2 with TRBJ1-2; 7 nucleotides line up with TRBD1. Trimming took 8 bases from V and 1 from J; bases not matched to a gene: 7. The CDR3 has 14 residues. Germline CDR1 WSHSY, CDR2 SAAADI. The CDR3 is CASARGRLNYGYTF. The CDR3 DNA reads as TGCGCCAGCGCCAGGGGGAGACTTAACTATGGCTACACCTTC.

This sequence joins TRBV29-1 and TRBJ1-1; D is possibly TRBD1 (5 bases). This CDR3 contains 13 residues. CDR1 is SQVTM, CDR2 ANQGSEA, per germline. Trimming pared 2 bases from V and 0 bases from J, leaving 7 bases between. Here the CDR3 DNA reads TGCAGCGTTGAACGGGGGTTGAACACTGAAGCTTTCTTT. Protein product: CSVERGLNTEAFF.

V is TRBV27 and J is TRBJ2-7; 7 bases map to TRBD2. This CDR3 contains 16 residues. With 4 bases clipped from V and 2 bases from J, the junction kept 11 bases outside the gene matches. Germline V lookup: CDR1 MNHEY, CDR2 SMNVEV (reference sequence). The CDR3, as DNA: TGTGCCAGCAGTTCCACGGGGCGGGAGTTCGCCTACGAGCAGTACTTC. This translates into CASSSTGREFAYEQYF.

DNA for the CDR3: TGTGCCAGCAGCTTAGTACAGGGAGTCAATCAGCCCCAGCATTTT. Protein product: CASSLVQGVNQPQHF. V is TRBV7-2 and J is TRBJ1-5, with D possibly TRBD1 on 6 matching bases. Germline V gene sequence: CDR1 SGHTA, CDR2 FQGNSA. The CDR3 consists of 15 residues. V was clipped by 1 base and J by 3 bases, with 10 bases between them.

This clone was observed once. The CDR3 loop reads CASTPRGGGVYEQYF. For the CDR3, the DNA is TGTGCCAGCACCCCTAGGGGGGGAGGAGTCTACGAGCAGTACTTC. The rearrangement links TRBV27 to TRBJ2-7; TRBD2 might be the D (7 bases). The CDR3 extends over 15 amino acids. Deletions cut 7 bases from V and 3 bases from J, with 19 bases between. From germline, CDR1 is MNHEY and CDR2 SMNVEV (reference sequence).

The chain has TRBV6-1 and TRBJ1-5; D not resolved. Germline CDR1 reads MNHNS; CDR2 reads SASEGT. V was trimmed by 10 bases and J by 1 base, leaving 11 bases between them. The CDR3 has 13 amino acids. CDR3 in amino acids: CATAVVSNQPQHF. Here the CDR3 DNA reads TGTGCCACCGCAGTTGTAAGCAATCAGCCCCAGCATTTT.

V usage is TRBV15 and J usage is TRBJ1-5; D is unclear. This CDR3 has 18 amino acids. Germline CDR1 reads LNHNV; CDR2 reads YYDKDF (reference sequence). V lost 3 bases to trimming and J lost 0 bases, with 18 bases between them. The CDR3 reads CATSRVRGRAGSNQPQHF. In DNA form, the CDR3 reads TGTGCCACCAGCAGGGTAAGAGGCCGCGCGGGTAGCAATCAGCCCCAGCATTTT.

The rearrangement joins TRBV7-9 to TRBJ2-3; 8 nucleotides line up with TRBD2. The V segment lost 2 bases and the J segment 2 bases; nucleotides outside the gene matches: 15. The CDR3 consists of 19 residues. Germline assignment: CDR1 SEHNR and CDR2 FQNEAQ (reference sequence). In DNA form, the CDR3 reads TGTGCCAGCAGCTTATTTCCAACCGGAAGCGGGAGTATCACAGATACGCAGTATTTT. This encodes CASSLFPTGSGSITDTQYF.

This chain links TRBV6-4 with TRBJ1-1, with D uncertain. This CDR3 is 15 amino acids long. Germline values: CDR1 MRHNA, CDR2 SNTAGT. Trimming removed 2 bases at V and 5 bases at J, with 15 bases between. CDR3 nucleotide sequence: TGTGCCAGCAGTGACGCCCCAGGTACGAAAACTGAAGCTTTCTTT. Amino acids: CASSDAPGTKTEAFF.

CDR3 DNA: TGCGCCAGCAGCCAAGATATCAGATCCTACGAGCAGTACTTC. As protein: CASSQDIRSYEQYF. This chain uses TRBV4-1 with TRBJ2-7; no reliable D call. From germline, CDR1 is MGHRA and CDR2 YSYEKL. V lost 0 bases and J lost 1, with 7 bases in between. The CDR3 sequence is 14 residues long.

The sample holds a few counts of this clone. The chain couples TRBV6-5 to TRBJ1-4; unclear D gene. The CDR3 runs 11 residues. Germline V lookup: CDR1 MNHEY, CDR2 SVGAGI. V lost 6 bases to trimming and J lost 5 bases, with 4 bases between them. The chain's CDR3 is CASRLNEKLFF. The CDR3 nucleotides read TGTGCCAGCAGGCTAAATGAAAAACTGTTTTTT.

The V gene is TRBV2, the J gene TRBJ1-2; tentatively, D is TRBD1 (5 bases). Germline V gene data show CDR1 as SNHLY and CDR2 as FYNNEI. The CDR3 sequence is 14 residues long. The V and J ends lost 5 bases and 6 bases respectively, with 16 bases between them. The CDR3 DNA reads as TGTGCCAGCAGTCCGAGCAGGGCGATAGATGGCTACACCTTC. Translation: CASSPSRAIDGYTF.

The chain combines TRBV18 with TRBJ1-2; 7 bases agree with TRBD1. From germline, CDR1 is KGHSH and CDR2 LQKENI. The CDR3 runs 12 residues. The ends lost 3 bases at V and 6 bases at J; junction bases unmatched: 1. The CDR3 bases are TGTGCCAGCTCACCCGACAGGGATGGCTACACCTTC. Translation: CASSPDRDGYTF.

This sequence joins TRBV27 and TRBJ1-4; 7 bases map to TRBD1. CDR3 length: 15 residues. V was clipped by 3 bases and J by 8 bases; unmatched bases: 9. Germline V gene data show CDR1 as MNHEY and CDR2 as SMNVEV (reference sequence). The CDR3 sequence: CASSFHRGVGEKLFF. The CDR3 DNA reads TGTGCCAGCAGTTTCCACAGGGGAGTAGGGGAAAAACTGTTTTTT.

The chain recombines TRBV9 with TRBJ2-7, with D maybe TRBD2 (6 bases). The CDR3 is 15 residues long. Germline CDR1 SGDLS, CDR2 YYNGEE. The germline V and J ends were trimmed by 4 bases and 2 bases, with 16 bases remaining between them. The CDR3 spells CASSPSGGWAYEQYF. Written as DNA, the CDR3 is TGTGCCAGCAGCCCATCCGGGGGATGGGCCTACGAGCAGTACTTC.